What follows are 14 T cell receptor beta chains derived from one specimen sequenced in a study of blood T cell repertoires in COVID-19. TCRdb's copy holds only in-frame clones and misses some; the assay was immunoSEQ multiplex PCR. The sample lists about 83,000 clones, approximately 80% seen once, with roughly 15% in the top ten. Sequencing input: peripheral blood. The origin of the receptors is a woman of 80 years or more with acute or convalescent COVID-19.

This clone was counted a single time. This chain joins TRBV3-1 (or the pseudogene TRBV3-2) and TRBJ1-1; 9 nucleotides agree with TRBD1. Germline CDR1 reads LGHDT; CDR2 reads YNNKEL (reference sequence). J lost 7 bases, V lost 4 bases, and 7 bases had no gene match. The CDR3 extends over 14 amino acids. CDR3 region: CASSRGDRADEAFF. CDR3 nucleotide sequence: TGTGCCAGCAGCCGTGGGGACAGGGCTGATGAAGCTTTCTTT.

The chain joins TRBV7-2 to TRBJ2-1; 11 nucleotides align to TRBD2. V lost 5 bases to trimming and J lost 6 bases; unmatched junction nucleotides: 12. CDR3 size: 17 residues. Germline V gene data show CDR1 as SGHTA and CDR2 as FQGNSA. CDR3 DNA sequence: TGTGCCAGCAGCCCAGAGGGCGGGCTAGCGGGGGGCAATGAGCAGTTCTTC. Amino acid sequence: CASSPEGGLAGGNEQFF.

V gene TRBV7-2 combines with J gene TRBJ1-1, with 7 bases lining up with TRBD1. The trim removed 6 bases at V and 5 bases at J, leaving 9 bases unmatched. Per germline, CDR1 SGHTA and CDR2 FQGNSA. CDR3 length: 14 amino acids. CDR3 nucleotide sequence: TGTGCCAGCAGTCCCGACAGGGCAAGGACTGAAGCTTTCTTT. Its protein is CASSPDRARTEAFF.

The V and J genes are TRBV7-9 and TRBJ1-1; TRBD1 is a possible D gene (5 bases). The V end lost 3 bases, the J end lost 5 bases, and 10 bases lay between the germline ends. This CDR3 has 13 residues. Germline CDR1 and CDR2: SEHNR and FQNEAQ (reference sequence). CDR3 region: CASSFQGFTEAFF. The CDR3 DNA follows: TGTGCCAGCAGCTTCCAGGGTTTTACTGAAGCTTTCTTT.

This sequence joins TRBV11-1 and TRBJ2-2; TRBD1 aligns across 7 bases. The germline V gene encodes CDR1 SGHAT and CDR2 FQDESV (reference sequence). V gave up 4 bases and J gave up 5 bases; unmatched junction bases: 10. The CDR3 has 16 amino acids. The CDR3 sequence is CASSSLTGLSTGELFF. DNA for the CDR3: TGTGCCAGCAGCTCATTGACAGGGCTATCGACCGGGGAGCTGTTTTTT. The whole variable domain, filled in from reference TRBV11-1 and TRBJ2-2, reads EAEVAQSPRYKITEKSQAVAFWCDPISGHATLYWYRQILGQGPELLVQFQDESVVDDSQLPKDRFSAERLKGVDSTLKIQPAELGDSAMYLCASSSLTGLSTGELFFGEGSRLTVL.

As DNA, the CDR3 is TGTGCCAGTAGAAGACAGGGGAACGATTACGAGCAGTACTTC. This gives the protein CASRRQGNDYEQYF. The chain carries TRBV19 and TRBJ2-7; TRBD1 matches at 8 bases. The germline gives CDR1 LNHDA, CDR2 SQIVND (reference sequence). Trimming at V came to 6 bases and at J to 4 bases, leaving 8 bases not matched to a gene. The CDR3 totals 14 residues. Full variable domain (remainder filled in from reference TRBV19 and TRBJ2-7): DGGITQSPKYLFRKEGQNVTLSCEQNLNHDAMYWYRQDPGQGLRLIYYSQIVNDFQKGDIAEGYSVSREKKESFPLTVTSAQKNPTAFYLCASRRQGNDYEQYFGPGTRLTVT.

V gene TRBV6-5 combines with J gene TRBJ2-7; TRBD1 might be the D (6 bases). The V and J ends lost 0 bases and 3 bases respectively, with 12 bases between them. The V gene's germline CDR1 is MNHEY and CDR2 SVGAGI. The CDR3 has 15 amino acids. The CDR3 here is CASSYSFQGLYEQYF. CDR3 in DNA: TGTGCCAGCAGTTACTCGTTTCAGGGGCTCTACGAGCAGTACTTC.

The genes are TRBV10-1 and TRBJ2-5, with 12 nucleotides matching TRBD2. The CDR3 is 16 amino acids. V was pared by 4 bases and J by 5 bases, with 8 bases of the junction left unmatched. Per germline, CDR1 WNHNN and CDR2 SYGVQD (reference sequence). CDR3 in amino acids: CASSAILAGGLETQYF. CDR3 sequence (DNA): TGCGCCAGCAGTGCTATACTAGCGGGGGGATTGGAGACCCAGTACTTC.

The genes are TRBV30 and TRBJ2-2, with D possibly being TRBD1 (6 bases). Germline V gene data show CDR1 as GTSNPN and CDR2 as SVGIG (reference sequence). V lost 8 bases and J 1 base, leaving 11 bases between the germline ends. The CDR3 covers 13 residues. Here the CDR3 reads CALRGLNTGELFF. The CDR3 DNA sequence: TGTGCCCTTAGGGGGTTGAACACCGGGGAGCTGTTTTTT.

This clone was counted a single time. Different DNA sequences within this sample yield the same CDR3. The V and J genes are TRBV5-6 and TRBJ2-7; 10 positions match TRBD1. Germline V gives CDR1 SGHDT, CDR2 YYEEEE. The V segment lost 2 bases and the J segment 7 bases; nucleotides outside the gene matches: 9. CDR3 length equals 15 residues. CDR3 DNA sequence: TGTGCCAGCAGCTTAGGTGGGACAGGGGTCTTTGAGCAGTACTTC. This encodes CASSLGGTGVFEQYF.

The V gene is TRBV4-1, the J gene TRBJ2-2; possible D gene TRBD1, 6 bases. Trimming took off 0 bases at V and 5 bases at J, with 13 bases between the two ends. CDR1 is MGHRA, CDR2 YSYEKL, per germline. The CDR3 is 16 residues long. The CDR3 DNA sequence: TGCGCCAGCAGCCAAGAAGGGGGATTAATTACCGGGGAGCTGTTTTTT. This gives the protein CASSQEGGLITGELFF.

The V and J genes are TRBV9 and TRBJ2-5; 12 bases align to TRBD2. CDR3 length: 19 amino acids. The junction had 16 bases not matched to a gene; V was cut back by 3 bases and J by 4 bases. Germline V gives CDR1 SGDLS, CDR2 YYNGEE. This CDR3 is CASSAYPTSGGHRGETQYF. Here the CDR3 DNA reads TGTGCCAGCAGCGCCTACCCGACTAGCGGGGGCCACAGAGGAGAGACCCAGTACTTC. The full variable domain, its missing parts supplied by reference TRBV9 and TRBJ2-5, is DSGVTQTPKHLITATGQRVTLRCSPRSGDLSVYWYQQSLDQGLQFLIQYYNGEERAKGNILERFSAQQFPDLHSELNLSSLELGDSALYFCASSAYPTSGGHRGETQYFGPGTRLLVL.

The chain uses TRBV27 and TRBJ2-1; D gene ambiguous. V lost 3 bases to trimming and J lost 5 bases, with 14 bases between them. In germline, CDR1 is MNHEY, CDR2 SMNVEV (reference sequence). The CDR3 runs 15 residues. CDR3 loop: CASSFLPLADNEQFF. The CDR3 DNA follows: TGTGCCAGCAGTTTTCTACCCCTTGCCGACAATGAGCAGTTCTTC.

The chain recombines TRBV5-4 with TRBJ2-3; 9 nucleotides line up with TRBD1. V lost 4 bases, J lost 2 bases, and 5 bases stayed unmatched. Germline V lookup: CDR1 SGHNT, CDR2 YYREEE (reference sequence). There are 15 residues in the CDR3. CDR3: CASSIRTGDTDTQYF. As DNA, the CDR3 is TGTGCCAGCAGCATCCGGACAGGGGACACAGATACGCAGTATTTT.